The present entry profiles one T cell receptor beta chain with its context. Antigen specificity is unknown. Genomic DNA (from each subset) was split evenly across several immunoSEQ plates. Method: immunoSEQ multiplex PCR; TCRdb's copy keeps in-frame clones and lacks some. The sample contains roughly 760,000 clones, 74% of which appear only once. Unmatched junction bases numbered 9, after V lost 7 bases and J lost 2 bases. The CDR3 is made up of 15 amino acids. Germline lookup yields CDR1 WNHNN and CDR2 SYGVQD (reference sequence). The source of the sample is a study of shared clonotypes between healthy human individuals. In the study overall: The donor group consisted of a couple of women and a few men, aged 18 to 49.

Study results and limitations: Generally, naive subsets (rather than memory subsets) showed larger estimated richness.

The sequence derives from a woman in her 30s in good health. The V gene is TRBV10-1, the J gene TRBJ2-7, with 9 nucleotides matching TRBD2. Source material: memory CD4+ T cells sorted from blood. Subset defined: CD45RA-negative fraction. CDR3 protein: CASTSGASGTYEQYF. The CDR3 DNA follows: TGCGCCAGCACCTCCGGTGCTAGCGGGACCTACGAGCAGTACTTC.